This T cell receptor beta chain appears in the sequencing data of a study of T-cell memory formation after mild COVID-19 (dated by TCRdb to 2020 to 2022). General notes on the study: Most TCR sequence clusters were specific to one of the two donors. Two young, previously healthy adult volunteers, one female and one male, were included in the cohort. T-cell clones expanding and contracting after mild COVID-19 in two donors were tracked by longitudinal TCRalpha and TCRbeta repertoire sequencing.

With respect to this clonotype: No cognate antigen has been identified for it. No much larger clone is present one base from it, and per-base qualities are unavailable.

PBMCs were isolated by Ficoll-Paque density gradient centrifugation. The paper's findings and limits, for the study overall: Contracting CD4+ clones were located mainly in the CM and EM memory subsets, whereas CD8+ clones were found to be enriched in EMRA. Only two mild cases were covered in the study, and larger cohorts including severe cases with pre-infection samples were considered necessary. Some responding clones were detected in pre-infection memory, suggesting pre-existing cross-reactive memory T cells joined the SARS-CoV-2 response. Balanced CD4/CD8 phenotypes were observed for clones contracting from day 15 to 85, whereas a bias towards CD4+ was observed for a second wave of clones expanding from day 15 to 37. SARS-CoV-2 specificity was not confirmed for the second-wave clones peaking on day 37.

TCRdb records Illumina NovaSeq 6000 as the sequencer. Using 5'RACE with constant-segment primers, TCRalpha and TCRbeta cDNA libraries were constructed, with sample barcodes and unique molecular identifiers added in the process. Trizol reagent was used to extract RNA from every sample. Library amplification was performed in two PCR steps, and a second sample barcode and Illumina TruSeq adapters were introduced in the second step. Libraries were sequenced on an Illumina NovaSeq with 2 x 150 bp paired-end reads. The study's own analysis went as follows. With migec v1.2.7, reads were demultiplexed and then collapsed into UMI-guided consensus sequences. With mixcr v2.1.11, UMI consensuses were aligned to TRA and TRB V and J templates and assembled into clonotypes. A clonotype was counted as expanded or contracted only if both edgeR and NoisET called the change significant, with noise models trained on biological replicates. For edgeR calls, the cutoffs were a false discovery rate-adjusted p below 0.01 and a log2 fold-change threshold of 1. As an exploratory analysis of dynamics, max-normalized trajectories of the 1000 most abundant clonotypes were examined with PCA combined with hierarchical clustering. The CD4 or CD8 phenotype of responding clones was assigned using the separately sequenced CD4+ and CD8+ repertoires. TCRdb reran the public reads through fastp at Q25 and MiXCR, keeping productive beta chains. For every CDR3 protein sequence, its rows merge into one entry that carries the most common genes and DNA. These V and J calls originate from TCRdb's pipeline instead of the authors' own analysis. The sample contains 450,000 to 650,000 distinct CDR3 sequences, about a fifth of them found a single time. The ten largest account for around 8.4% of the sample.

Inclusive of the bounding cysteine and phenylalanine, the CDR3 is 13 residues long. The CDR3 DNA has 39 bases and is translated from base 1. Germline trimming amounts to 5 bases on V and 4 bases on J, with 2 as the count of junction bases outside the gene matches. CDR1 ENHRY and CDR2 SYGVKD are derived from the germline V gene. The sample consisted of PBMCs or a T cell subset sorted from them (not recorded which). This sequence was found in an adult woman who had mild COVID-19 (a few samples of this study predate the infection). The sample titles of this study are shuffled in the database, so cell type and time point are left out; the donor was told from shared clones. The chain links TRBV10-3 with TRBJ1-1; TRBD1 lines up with 9 middle nucleotides. The nucleotides read TGTGCCATCAGTTTGGACAGGGGCACTGAAGCTTTCTTT. Protein translation: CAISLDRGTEAFF.